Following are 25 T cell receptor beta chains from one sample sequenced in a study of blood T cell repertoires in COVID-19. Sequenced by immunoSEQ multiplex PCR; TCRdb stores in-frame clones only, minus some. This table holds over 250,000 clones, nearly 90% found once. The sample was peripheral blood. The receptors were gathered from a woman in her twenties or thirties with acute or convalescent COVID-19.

This chain's CDR3 is CASSYSRDRREAFF. The DNA for the CDR3 is TGTGCCAGCAGTTACTCTCGGGACAGACGAGAAGCTTTCTTT. J is TRBJ1-1 and V is TRBV6-6; 7 bases agree with TRBD1. The length of the CDR3 is 14 residues. Trimming cost V 0 bases and J 8 bases; bases outside gene matches: 6. From germline, CDR1 is MNHNY and CDR2 SVGAGI (reference sequence).

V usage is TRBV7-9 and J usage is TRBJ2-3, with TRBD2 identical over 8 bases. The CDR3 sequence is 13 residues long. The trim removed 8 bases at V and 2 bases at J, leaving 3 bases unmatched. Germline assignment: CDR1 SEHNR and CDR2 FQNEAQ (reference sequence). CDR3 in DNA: TGTGCCAGCGCGGGGGGCCCCACAGATACGCAGTATTTT. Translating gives CASAGGPTDTQYF.

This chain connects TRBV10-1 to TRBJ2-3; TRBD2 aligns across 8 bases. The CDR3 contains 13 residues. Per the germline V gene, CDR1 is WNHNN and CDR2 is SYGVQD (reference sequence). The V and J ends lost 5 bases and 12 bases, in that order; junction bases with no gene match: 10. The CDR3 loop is CASSQKRGSPQYF. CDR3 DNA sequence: TGCGCCAGCAGTCAAAAGCGGGGGTCCCCCCAGTATTTT.

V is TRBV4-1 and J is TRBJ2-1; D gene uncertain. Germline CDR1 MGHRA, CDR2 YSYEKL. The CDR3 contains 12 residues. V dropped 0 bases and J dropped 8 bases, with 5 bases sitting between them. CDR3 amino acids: CASSQDFYEQFF. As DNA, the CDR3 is TGCGCCAGCAGCCAAGATTTCTATGAGCAGTTCTTC.

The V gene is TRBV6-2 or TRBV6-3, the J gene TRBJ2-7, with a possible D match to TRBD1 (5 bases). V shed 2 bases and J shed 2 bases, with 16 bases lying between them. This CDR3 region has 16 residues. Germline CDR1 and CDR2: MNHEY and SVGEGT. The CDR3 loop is CASSYPGRRGTYEQYF. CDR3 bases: TGTGCCAGCAGTTACCCAGGACGAAGGGGCACCTACGAGCAGTACTTC.

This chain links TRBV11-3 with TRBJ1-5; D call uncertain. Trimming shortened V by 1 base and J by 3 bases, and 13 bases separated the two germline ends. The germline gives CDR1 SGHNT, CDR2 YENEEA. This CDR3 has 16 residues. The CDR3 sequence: CASSLVGGSFNQPQHF. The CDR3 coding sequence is TGTGCCAGCAGCTTAGTGGGAGGATCCTTCAATCAGCCCCAGCATTTT.

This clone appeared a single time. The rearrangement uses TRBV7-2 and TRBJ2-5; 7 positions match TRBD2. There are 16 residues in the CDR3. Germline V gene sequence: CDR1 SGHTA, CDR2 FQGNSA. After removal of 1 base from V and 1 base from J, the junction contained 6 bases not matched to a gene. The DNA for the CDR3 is TGTGCCAGCAGCTTAGGTTTGAGGGAGGGCCAAGAGACCCAGTACTTC. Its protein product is CASSLGLREGQETQYF.

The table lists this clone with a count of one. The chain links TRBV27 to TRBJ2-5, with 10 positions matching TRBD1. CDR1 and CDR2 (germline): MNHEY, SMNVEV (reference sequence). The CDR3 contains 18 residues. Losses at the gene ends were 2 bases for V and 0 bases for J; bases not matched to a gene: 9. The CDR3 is CASSLLGQGGNNQETQYF. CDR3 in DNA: TGTGCCAGCAGTTTACTAGGACAGGGGGGGAACAACCAAGAGACCCAGTACTTC.

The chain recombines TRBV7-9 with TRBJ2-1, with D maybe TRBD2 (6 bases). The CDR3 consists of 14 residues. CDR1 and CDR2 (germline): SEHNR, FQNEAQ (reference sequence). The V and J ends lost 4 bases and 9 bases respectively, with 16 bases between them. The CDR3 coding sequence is TGTGCCAGCAGCTCGACCAGACTAGTCGGTGAGCAGTTCTTC. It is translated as CASSSTRLVGEQFF.

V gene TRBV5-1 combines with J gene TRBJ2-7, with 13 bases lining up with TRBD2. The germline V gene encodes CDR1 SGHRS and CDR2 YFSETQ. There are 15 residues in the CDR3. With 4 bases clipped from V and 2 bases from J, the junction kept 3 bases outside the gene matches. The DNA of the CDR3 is TGCGCCAGCAGCCCACTAGCGGGAGGGCCCTACGAGCAGTACTTC. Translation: CASSPLAGGPYEQYF.

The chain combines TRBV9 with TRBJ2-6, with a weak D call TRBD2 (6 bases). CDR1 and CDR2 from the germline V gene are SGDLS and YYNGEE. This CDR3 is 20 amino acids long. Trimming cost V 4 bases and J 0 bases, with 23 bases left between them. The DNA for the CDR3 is TGTGCCAGCAGCCCTCGACTAGGCCCTTCTGAACTCTCTGGGGCCAACGTCCTGACTTTC. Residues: CASSPRLGPSELSGANVLTF.

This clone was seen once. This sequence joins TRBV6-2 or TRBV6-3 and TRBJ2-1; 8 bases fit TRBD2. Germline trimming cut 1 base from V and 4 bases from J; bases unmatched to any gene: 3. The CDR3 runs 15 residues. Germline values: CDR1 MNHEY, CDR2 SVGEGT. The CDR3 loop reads CASSYLTSEYNEQFF. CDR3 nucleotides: TGTGCCAGCAGTTACTTGACTAGCGAATACAATGAGCAGTTCTTC.

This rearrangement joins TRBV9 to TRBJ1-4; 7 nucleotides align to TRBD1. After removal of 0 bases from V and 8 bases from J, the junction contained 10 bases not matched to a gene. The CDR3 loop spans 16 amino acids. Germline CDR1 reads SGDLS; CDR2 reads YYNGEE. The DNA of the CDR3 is TGTGCCAGCAGCGTAGGAGGGGGCGCGTTTGAGGAAAAACTGTTTTTT. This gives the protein CASSVGGGAFEEKLFF.

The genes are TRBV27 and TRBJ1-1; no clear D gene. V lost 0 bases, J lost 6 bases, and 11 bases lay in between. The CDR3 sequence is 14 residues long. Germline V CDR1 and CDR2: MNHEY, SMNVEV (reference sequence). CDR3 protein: CASSLSFGVSEAFF. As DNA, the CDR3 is TGTGCCAGCAGTTTATCCTTCGGGGTTTCTGAAGCTTTCTTT.

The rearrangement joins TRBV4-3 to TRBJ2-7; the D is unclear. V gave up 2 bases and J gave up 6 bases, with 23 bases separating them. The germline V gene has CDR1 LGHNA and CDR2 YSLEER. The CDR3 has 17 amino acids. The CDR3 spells CASSQSVHKLSLSEQYF. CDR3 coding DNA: TGCGCCAGCAGCCAATCGGTACACAAACTATCCCTCAGCGAGCAGTACTTC.

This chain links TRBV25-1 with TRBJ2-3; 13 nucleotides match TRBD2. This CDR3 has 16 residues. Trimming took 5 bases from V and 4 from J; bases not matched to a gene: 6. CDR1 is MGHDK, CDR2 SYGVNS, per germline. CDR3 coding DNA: TGTGCCAGCAGTAAAGGGACTAGCGGGGAGGCAGATACGCAGTATTTT. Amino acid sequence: CASSKGTSGEADTQYF.

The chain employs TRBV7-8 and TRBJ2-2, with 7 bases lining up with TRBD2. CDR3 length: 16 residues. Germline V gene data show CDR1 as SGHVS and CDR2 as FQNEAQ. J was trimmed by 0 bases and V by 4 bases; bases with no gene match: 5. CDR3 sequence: CASSSSSGANTGELFF. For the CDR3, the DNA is TGTGCCAGCAGCTCCTCTAGCGGCGCGAACACCGGGGAGCTGTTTTTT.

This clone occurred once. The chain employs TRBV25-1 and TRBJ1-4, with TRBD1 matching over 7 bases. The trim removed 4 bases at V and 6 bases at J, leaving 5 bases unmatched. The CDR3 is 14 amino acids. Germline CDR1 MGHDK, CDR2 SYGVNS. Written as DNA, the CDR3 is TGTGCCAGCAGTGTCAGGGGGAGAGATGAAAAACTGTTTTTT. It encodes CASSVRGRDEKLFF.

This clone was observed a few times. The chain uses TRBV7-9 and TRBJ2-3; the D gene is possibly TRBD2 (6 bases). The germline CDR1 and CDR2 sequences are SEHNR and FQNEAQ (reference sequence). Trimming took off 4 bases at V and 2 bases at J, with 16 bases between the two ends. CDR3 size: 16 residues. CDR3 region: CASSSRDSITTDTQYF. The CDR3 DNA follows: TGTGCCAGCAGCTCACGGGACTCCATTACCACAGATACGCAGTATTTT.

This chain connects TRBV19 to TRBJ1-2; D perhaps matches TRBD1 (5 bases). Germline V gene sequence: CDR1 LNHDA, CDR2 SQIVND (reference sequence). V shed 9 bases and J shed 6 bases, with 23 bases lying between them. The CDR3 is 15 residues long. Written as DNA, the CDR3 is TGTGCCAGCAGAACCAAAAGACCCCAGGGTCATGGCTACACCTTC. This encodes CASRTKRPQGHGYTF.

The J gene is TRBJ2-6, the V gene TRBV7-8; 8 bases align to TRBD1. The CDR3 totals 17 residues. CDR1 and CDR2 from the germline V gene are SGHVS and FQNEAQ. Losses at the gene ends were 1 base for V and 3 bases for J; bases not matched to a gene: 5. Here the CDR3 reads CASSLGRRGLGANVLTF. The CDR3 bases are TGTGCCAGCAGCTTAGGGCGCAGGGGGCTTGGGGCCAACGTCCTGACTTTC.

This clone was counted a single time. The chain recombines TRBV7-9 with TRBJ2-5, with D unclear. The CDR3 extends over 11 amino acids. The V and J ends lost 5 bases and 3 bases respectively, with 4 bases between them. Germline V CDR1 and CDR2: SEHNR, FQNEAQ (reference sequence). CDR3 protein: CASSREETQYF. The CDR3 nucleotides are TGTGCCAGCAGCCGCGAAGAGACCCAGTACTTC.

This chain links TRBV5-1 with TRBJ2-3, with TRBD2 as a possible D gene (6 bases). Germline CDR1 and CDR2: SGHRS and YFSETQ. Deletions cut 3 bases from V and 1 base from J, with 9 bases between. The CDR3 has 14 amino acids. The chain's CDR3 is CASSSLAGTDTQYF. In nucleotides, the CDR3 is TGCGCCAGCAGCTCCTTAGCGGGCACAGATACGCAGTATTTT.

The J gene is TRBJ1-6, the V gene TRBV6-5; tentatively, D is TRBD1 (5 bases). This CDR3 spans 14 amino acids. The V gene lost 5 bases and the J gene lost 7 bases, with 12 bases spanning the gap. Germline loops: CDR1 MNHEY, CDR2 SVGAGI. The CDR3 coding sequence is TGTGCCAGCAGTCCCAGGGTAGGAAATTCACCCCTCCACTTT. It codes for CASSPRVGNSPLHF.

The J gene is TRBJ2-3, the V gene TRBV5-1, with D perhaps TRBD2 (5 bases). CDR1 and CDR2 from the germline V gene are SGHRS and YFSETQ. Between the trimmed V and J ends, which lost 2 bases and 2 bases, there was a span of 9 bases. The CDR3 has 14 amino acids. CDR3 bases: TGCGCCAGCAGCTTCTACGGGAACACAGATACGCAGTATTTT. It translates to CASSFYGNTDTQYF.